This T cell receptor (beta chain) was captured in a study of shared clonotypes between healthy human individuals. The repertoire was sequenced with immunoSEQ multiplex PCR; TCRdb's copy has only in-frame clones and lacks some. The data contain approximately 2.1 million clones, roughly 93% of them seen just once; the ten biggest clones take up roughly 0.36%. CDR1 and CDR2 from the germline V gene are SEHNR and FQNEAQ (reference sequence). There are 12 residues in the CDR3. V lost 3 bases, J lost 6 bases, and 9 bases lay in between. The sequenced sample consisted of naive CD4+ T cells from PBMCs. Noted subset: CD45RA+ positively selected. The receptor was isolated from a man between 18 and 35 years old in good health. Some clones in this sample may be carry-over from other donors' samples. This sequence joins TRBV7-9 and TRBJ2-7; D is ambiguous. This chain's CDR3 is CASSFTVGEQYF. The CDR3 region has the DNA TGTGCCAGCAGCTTCACAGTCGGCGAGCAGTACTTC. Variable domain in full (rest from reference TRBV7-9 and TRBJ2-7): DTGVSQNPRHKITKRGQNVTFRCDPISEHNRLYWYRQTLGQGPEFLTYFQNEAQLEKSRLLSDRFSAERPKGSFSTLEIQRTEQGDSAMYLCASSFTVGEQYFGPGTRLTVT.